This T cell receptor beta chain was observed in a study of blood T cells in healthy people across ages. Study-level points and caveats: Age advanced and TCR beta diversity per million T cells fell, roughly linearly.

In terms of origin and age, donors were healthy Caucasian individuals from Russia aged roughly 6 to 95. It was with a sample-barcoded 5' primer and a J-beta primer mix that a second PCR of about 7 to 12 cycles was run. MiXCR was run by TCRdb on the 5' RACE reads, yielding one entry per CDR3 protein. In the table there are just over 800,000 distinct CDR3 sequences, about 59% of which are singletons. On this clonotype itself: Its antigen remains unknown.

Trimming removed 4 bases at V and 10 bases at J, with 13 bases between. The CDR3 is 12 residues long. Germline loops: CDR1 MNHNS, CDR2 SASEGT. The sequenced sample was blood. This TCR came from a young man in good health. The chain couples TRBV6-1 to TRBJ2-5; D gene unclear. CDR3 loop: CASSVDPGVQYF. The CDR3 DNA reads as TGTGCCAGCAGTGTTGATCCTGGGGTCCAGTACTTC.